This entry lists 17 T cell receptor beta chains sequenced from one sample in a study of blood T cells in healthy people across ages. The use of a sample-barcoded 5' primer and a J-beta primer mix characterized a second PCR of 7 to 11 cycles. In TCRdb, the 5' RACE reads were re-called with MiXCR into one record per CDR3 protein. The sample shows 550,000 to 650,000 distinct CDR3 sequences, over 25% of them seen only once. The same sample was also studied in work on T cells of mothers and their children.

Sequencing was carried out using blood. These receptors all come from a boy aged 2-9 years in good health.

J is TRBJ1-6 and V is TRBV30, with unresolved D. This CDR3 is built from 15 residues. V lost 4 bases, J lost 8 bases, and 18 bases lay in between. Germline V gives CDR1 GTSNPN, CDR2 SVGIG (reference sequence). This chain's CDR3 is CAWNEPGERDSPLHF. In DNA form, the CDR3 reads TGTGCCTGGAATGAACCTGGGGAGAGGGATTCACCCCTCCACTTT.

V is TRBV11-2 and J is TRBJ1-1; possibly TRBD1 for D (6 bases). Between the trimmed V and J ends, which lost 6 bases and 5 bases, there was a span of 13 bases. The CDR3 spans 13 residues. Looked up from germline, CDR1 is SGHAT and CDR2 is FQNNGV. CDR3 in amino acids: CASSFGRGTEAFF. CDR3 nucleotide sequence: TGTGCCAGCAGTTTTGGCAGGGGAACTGAAGCTTTCTTT.

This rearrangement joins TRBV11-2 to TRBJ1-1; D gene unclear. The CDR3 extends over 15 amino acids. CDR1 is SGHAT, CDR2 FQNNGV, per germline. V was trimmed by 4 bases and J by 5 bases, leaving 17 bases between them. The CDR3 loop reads CASSSPARGETEAFF. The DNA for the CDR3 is TGTGCCAGCAGCTCGCCGGCCCGCGGAGAAACTGAAGCTTTCTTT.

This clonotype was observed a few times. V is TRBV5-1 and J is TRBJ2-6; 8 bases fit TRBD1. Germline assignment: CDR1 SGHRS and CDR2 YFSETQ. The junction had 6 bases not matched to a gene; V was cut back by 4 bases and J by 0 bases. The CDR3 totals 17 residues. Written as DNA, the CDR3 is TGCGCCAGCAGCCCACCGGGACAGGCCTCTGGGGCCAACGTCCTGACTTTC. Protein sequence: CASSPPGQASGANVLTF.

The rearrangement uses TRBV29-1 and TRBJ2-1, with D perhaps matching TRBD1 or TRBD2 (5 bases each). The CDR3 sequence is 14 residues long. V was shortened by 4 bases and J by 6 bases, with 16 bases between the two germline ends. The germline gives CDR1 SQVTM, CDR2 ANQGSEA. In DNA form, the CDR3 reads TGCAGCGTTGGAGGTTGGGGACGGGGCAATGAGCAGTTCTTC. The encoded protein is CSVGGWGRGNEQFF.

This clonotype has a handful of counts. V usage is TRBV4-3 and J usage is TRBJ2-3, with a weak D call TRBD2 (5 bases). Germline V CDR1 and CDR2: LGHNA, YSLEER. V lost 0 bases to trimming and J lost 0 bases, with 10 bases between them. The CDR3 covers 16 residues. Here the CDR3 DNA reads TGCGCCAGCAGCCAAGAATGGGCGGGTAGCACAGATACGCAGTATTTT. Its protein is CASSQEWAGSTDTQYF.

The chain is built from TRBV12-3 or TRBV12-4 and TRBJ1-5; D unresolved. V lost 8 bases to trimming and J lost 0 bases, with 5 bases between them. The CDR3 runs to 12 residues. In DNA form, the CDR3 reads TGTGCCAGCGGGCCTAGCAATCAGCCCCAGCATTTT. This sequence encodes CASGPSNQPQHF.

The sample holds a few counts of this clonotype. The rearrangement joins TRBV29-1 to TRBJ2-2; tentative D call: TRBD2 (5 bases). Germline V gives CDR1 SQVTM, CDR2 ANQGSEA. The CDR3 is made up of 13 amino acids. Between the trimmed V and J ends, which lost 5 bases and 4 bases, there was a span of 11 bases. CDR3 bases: TGCAGCGTTAAGGACGGGATCACCGGGGAGCTGTTTTTT. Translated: CSVKDGITGELFF.

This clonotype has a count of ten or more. Here the CDR3 reads CAWSVSGHYGYTF. The CDR3 coding sequence is TGTGCCTGGAGTGTATCAGGCCACTATGGCTACACCTTC. This rearrangement joins TRBV30 to TRBJ1-2, with D unclear. Trimming took off 0 bases at V and 3 bases at J, with 8 bases between the two ends. The CDR3 covers 13 residues. Germline values: CDR1 GTSNPN, CDR2 SVGIG (reference sequence).

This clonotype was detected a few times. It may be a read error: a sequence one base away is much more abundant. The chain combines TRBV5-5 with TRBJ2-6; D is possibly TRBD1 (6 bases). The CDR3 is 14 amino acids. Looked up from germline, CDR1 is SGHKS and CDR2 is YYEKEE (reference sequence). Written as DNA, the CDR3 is TGTGCCAGCACCTGGCAATCAGGGGCCAGCGTCCTGACTTTC. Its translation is CASTWQSGASVLTF.

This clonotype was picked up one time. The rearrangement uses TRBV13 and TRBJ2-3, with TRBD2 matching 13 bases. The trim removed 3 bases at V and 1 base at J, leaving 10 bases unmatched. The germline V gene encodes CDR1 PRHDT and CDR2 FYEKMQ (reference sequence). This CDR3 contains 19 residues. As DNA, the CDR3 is TGTGCCAGCAGCTTCCTCCCGACTAGCGGGGGGTCTGGCACAGATACGCAGTATTTT. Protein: CASSFLPTSGGSGTDTQYF.

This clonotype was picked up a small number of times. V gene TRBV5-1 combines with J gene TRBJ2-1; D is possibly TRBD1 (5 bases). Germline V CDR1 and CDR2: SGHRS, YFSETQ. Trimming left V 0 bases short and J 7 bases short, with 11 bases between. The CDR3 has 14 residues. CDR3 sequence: CASSLVSRVNEQFF. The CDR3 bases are TGCGCCAGCAGCTTGGTGTCCAGGGTAAATGAGCAGTTCTTC.

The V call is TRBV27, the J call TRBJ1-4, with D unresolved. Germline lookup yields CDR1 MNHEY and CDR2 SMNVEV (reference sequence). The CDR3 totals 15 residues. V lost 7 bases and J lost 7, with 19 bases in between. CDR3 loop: CASNKSQKLIEKLFF. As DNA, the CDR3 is TGTGCCAGCAACAAATCCCAGAAGTTAATTGAAAAACTGTTTTTT.

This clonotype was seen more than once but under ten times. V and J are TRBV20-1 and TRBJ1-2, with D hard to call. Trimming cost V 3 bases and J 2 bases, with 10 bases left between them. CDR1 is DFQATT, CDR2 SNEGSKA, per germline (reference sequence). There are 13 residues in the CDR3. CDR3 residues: CSASGDKNYGYTF. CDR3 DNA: TGCAGTGCTAGTGGGGATAAGAACTATGGCTACACCTTC.

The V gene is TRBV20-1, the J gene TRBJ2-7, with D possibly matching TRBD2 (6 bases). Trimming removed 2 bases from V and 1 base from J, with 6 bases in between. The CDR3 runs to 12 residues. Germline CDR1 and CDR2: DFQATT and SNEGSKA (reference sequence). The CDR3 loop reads CSARLASYEQYF. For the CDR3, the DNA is TGCAGTGCTAGACTAGCGTCCTACGAGCAGTACTTC.

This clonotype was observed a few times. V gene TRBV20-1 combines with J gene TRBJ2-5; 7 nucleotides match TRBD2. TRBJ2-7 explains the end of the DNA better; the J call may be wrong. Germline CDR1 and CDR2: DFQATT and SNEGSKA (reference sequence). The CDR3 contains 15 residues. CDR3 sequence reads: CSAKRLAENSYEQYF. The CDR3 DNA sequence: TGCAGTGCTAAGAGGCTAGCGGAGAACTCCTACGAGCAGTACTTC.

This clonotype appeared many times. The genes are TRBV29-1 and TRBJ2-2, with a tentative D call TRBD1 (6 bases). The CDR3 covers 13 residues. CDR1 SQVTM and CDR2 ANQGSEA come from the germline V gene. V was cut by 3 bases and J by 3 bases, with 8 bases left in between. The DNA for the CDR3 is TGCAGCGTTGACAGGGGCTACACCGGGGAGCTGTTTTTT. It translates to CSVDRGYTGELFF.